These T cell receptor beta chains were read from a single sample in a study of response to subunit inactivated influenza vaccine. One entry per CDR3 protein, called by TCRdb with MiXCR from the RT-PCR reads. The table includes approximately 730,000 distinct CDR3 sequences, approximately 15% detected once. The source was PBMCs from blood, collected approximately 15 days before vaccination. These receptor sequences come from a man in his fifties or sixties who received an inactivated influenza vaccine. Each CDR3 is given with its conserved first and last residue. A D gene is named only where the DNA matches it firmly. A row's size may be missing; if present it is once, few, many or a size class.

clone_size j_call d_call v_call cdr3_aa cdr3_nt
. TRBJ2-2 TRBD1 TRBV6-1 CASRLGQTNTGELFF TGTGCCAGCAGATTGGGACAGACCAACACCGGGGAGCTGTTTTTT
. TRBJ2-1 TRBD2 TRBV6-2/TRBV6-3 CASSYSERGYGNEQFF TGTGCCAGCAGTTACTCAGAGCGGGGGTATGGAAATGAGCAGTTCTTC
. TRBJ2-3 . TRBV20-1 CSASGNTDTQYF TGCAGTGCTAGCGGGAACACAGATACGCAGTATTTT
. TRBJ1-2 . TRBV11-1 CASSHLTGDGYTF TGTGCCAGCAGTCATTTGACAGGCGATGGCTACACCTTC
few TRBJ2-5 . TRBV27 CASSSYSGVEETQYF TGTGCCAGCAGTTCCTATAGCGGCGTAGAAGAGACCCAGTACTTC
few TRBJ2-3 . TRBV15 CATSRDPTSWAGSVDTQYF TGTGCCACCAGCAGAGACCCTACCTCATGGGCGGGAAGTGTAGATACGCAGTATTTT
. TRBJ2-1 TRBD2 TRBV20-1 CSALAGGHNEQFF TGCAGTGCTCTAGCGGGAGGCCACAATGAGCAGTTCTTC
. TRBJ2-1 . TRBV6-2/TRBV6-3 CASDPGHYPYNEQFF TGTGCCAGCGATCCGGGACACTACCCATACAATGAGCAGTTCTTC
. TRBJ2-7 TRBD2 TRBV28 CASSSRTSGRAFYEQYF TGTGCCAGCAGTTCTCGGACTAGCGGGAGGGCCTTTTACGAGCAGTACTTC
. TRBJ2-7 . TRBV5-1 CASSLGSRAGSSYEQYF TGCGCCAGCAGCTTGGGAAGCAGAGCCGGATCCTCCTACGAGCAGTACTTC
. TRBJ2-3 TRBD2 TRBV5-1 CASSSGLAGVGTDTQYF TGCGCCAGCAGTTCCGGACTAGCGGGAGTTGGTACAGATACGCAGTATTTT
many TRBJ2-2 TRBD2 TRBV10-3 CAISGSGGVGELFF TGTGCCATCAGTGGTTCGGGAGGGGTCGGGGAGCTGTTTTTT
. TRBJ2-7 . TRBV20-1 CSAARQSAYEQYF TGCAGTGCCGCACGACAGAGTGCCTACGAGCAGTACTTC
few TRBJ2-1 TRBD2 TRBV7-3 CASSEGGKSYNEQFF TGTGCCAGCAGCGAGGGAGGGAAGTCCTACAATGAGCAGTTCTTC
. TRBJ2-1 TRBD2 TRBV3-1 CASSQGWTSGGVDEQFF TGTGCCAGCAGCCAAGGTTGGACTAGCGGGGGAGTCGATGAGCAGTTCTTC
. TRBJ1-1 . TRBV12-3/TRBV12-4 CASSPGGVHTEAFF TGTGCCAGCAGCCCGGGGGGGGTACACACTGAAGCTTTCTTT
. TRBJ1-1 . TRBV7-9 CASSLSQRPTEAFF TGTGCCAGCAGCTTATCACAGAGACCCACTGAAGCTTTCTTT
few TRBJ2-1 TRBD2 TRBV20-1 CSARDFSGLAENNEQFF TGCAGTGCTAGAGATTTTTCCGGGCTAGCGGAAAACAATGAGCAGTTCTTC
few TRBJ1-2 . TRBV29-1 CSVEKQGIYGYTF TGCAGCGTTGAAAAACAGGGTATCTATGGCTACACCTTC
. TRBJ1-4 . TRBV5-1 CASSLGITTNEKLFF TGCGCCAGCAGCTTGGGGATAACAACTAATGAAAAACTGTTTTTT
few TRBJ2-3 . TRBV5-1 CASSLDATGRGTQYF TGCGCCAGCAGCTTGGACGCCACAGGGAGGGGTACGCAGTATTTT
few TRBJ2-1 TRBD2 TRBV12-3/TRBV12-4 CASSHGLAVVYNEQFF TGTGCCAGCAGCCATGGACTAGCGGTGGTCTACAATGAGCAGTTCTTC
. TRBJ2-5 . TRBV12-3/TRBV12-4 CASSSVGRGTETQYF TGTGCCAGCAGTTCGGTGGGCCGAGGGACAGAGACCCAGTACTTC
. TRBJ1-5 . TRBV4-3 CASSQVLAGEKPQHF TGCGCCAGCAGCCAAGTTCTGGCGGGAGAGAAGCCCCAGCATTTT
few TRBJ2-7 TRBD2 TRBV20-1 CSADPGLVVYEQYF TGCAGTGCGGATCCGGGACTAGTTGTCTACGAGCAGTACTTC
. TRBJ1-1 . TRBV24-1 CATSDHYRGEAFF TGTGCCACCAGTGATCATTACCGGGGCGAAGCTTTCTTT
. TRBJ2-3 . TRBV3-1 CASSQVSRDTQYF TGTGCCAGCAGCCAAGTCTCGCGGGATACGCAGTATTTT
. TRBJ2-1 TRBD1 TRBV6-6 CASKQGAGNEQFF TGTGCCAGCAAACAGGGGGCTGGCAATGAGCAGTTCTTC
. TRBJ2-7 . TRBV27 CASSSPLRAGEQYF TGTGCCAGCAGTTCGCCTCTCAGGGCGGGCGAGCAGTACTTC
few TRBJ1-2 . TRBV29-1 CSVLDRQLWSYTF TGCAGCGTTTTGGACAGACAACTATGGAGCTACACCTTC
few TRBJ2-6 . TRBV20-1 CSAKDRLGANVLTF TGCAGTGCTAAAGACAGGCTTGGGGCCAACGTCCTGACTTTC
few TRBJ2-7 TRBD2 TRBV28 CASSPASGTLILYEQYF TGTGCCAGCAGTCCCGCTAGCGGCACCCTTATACTCTACGAGCAGTACTTC
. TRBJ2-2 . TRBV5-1 CASSNGGPNTGELFF TGCGCCAGCTCGAACGGGGGGCCGAACACCGGGGAGCTGTTTTTT
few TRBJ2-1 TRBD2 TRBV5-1 CASSLVSGRPNEQFF TGCGCCAGCAGCTTGGTTAGCGGGAGGCCCAATGAGCAGTTCTTC
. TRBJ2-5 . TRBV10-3 CATSEAQETQYF TGTGCCACCAGTGAAGCCCAAGAGACCCAGTACTTC
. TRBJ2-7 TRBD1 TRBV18 CASSPFEGAGYEQYF TGTGCCAGCTCACCATTCGAGGGGGCGGGCTACGAGCAGTACTTC
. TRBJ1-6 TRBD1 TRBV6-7 CASSSPTGVYNSPLLF TGTGCCAGCAGCTCCCCGACAGGGGTTTATAATTCACCCCTCCTCTTT
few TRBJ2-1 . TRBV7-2 CASSHGGAYEQFF TGTGCCAGCAGCCATGGAGGGGCCTATGAGCAGTTCTTC
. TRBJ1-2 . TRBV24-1 CATSRDGSDGYTF TGTGCCACCAGTCGGGACGGATCAGATGGCTACACCTTC
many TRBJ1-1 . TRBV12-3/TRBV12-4 CASSPQGGGTEAFF TGTGCCAGCAGCCCGCAGGGAGGGGGCACTGAAGCTTTCTTT
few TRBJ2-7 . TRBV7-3 CASSLSQGGEQYF TGTGCCAGCAGTCTTTCCCAGGGCGGCGAGCAGTACTTC